Below, 2 T cell receptor beta chains from the same sample are listed, as sequenced in a study of CD8+ T cells in alopecia areata. Sequencing relied on a cDNA template that was reverse transcribed from extracted RNA. This table comes from immunoSEQ multiplex PCR, and its TCRdb copy is limited to in-frame clones, with some not included. The sample yields more than 200,000 clones, 67% seen once. The sequencing used CD4+ T cells sorted from blood, collected at week 0. The origin of the receptors is a human donor with alopecia areata.

The chain employs TRBV7-9 and TRBJ1-2; D is perhaps TRBD1 (6 bases). Trimming left V 4 bases short and J 1 base short, with 10 bases between. The germline V gene encodes CDR1 SEHNR and CDR2 FQNEAQ (reference sequence). This CDR3 has 14 residues. The CDR3 nucleotides are TGTGCCAGCAGCTCCCGGGACAATAACTATGGCTACACCTTC. Translation: CASSSRDNNYGYTF.

The chain uses TRBV10-2 and TRBJ1-5, with TRBD1 as a possible D gene (6 bases). The germline V and J ends were trimmed by 6 bases and 1 base, with 19 bases remaining between them. The V gene's germline CDR1 is WSHSY and CDR2 SAAADI. The CDR3 runs to 17 residues. The DNA for the CDR3 is TGCGCCAGCAGGGATTCCTCGACAGGTATAAGCAATCAGCCCCAGCATTTT. Amino acids: CASRDSSTGISNQPQHF.